The next 11 T cell receptor beta chains were all read from a single sample in a study of tumor-infiltrating lymphocytes in primary liver carcinoma. Co-extraction of RNA and DNA was performed on 20-30 mg of unsorted bulk tissue. Production of TCR beta cDNA used roughly 0.55 ug total RNA together with a constant-region primer. Employing slightly modified ARM-PCR, three nested multiplex PCR rounds were run, and these gave rise to the TCR beta libraries. Researchers ran the first two PCR rounds for ten to eleven cycles each with TRBV1-TRBV30 forward primers and a C-beta reverse primer. TCRdb redid the calling of the multiplex PCR reads with MiXCR, one entry per CDR3 protein. The profile covers tens of thousands of distinct CDR3 sequences, with 70% to 75% appearing a single time and approximately 25% taken by the ten largest. The sample comprised liver tumor tissue from sampling region 2. Subset in this sample: tumor region T2, inferior pole. The source is a man aged 40-49 years with primary liver carcinoma and hepatitis B virus infection.

The sample holds many counts of this clonotype. This chain connects TRBV29-1 to TRBJ2-1; TRBD1 matches 10 bases. The CDR3 is 17 amino acids. The J segment lost 8 bases and the V segment lost 5 bases, leaving 18 bases of the junction unmatched. The germline gives CDR1 SQVTM, CDR2 ANQGSEA. For the CDR3, the DNA is TGCAGCGTTCCTACAGAAGCCGGGACAGGGGTCTGGGATGAGCAGTTCTTC. It is translated as CSVPTEAGTGVWDEQFF.

Worth noting for this clonotype: A junction boundary mismatches the germline segment, possibly from a read error. This rearrangement joins TRBV4-1 to TRBJ1-1, with unresolved D. The germline CDR1 and CDR2 sequences are MGHRA and YSYEKL. The CDR3 sequence is 12 residues long. This chain's CDR3 is CACSPSGNEAFF. As DNA, the CDR3 is TGCGCCTGCAGCCCTTCCGGGAATGAAGCTTTCTTT.

The table lists this clonotype with many counts. The CDR3 coding sequence is TGCGCCAGCAGCTCGCTGGGCCTAATGAACACTGAAGCTTTCTTT. Residues: CASSSLGLMNTEAFF. The gene calls are TRBV5-1 and TRBJ1-1; the D is unclear. The V gene lost 3 bases and the J gene lost 0 bases, with 12 bases spanning the gap. CDR1 and CDR2 (germline): SGHRS, YFSETQ. The CDR3 extends over 15 amino acids.

Comment on this clonotype: One end of the junction varies from germline; a read error may be responsible. The V gene is TRBV6-1, the J gene TRBJ2-6, with 9 bases fitting TRBD2. The V gene's germline CDR1 is MNHNS and CDR2 SASEGT. The CDR3 sequence is 15 residues long. CDR3 region: CANSLGGGGAKVLTF. The CDR3 bases are TGTGCCAACAGTCTCGGTGGCGGGGGGGCCAAGGTCCTGACTTTC.

On this clonotype: The conserved phenylalanine or tryptophan normally closing the CDR3 is absent here, so this likely arose from a read error. The V gene is TRBV6-5, the J gene TRBJ1-2; 8 bases are a match to TRBD1. Germline V gene lookup returns CDR1 MNHEY and CDR2 SVGAGI. Trimming took 5 bases from V and 6 from J; bases not matched to a gene: 11. The CDR3 is 15 residues long. The CDR3 DNA sequence: TGTGCCAGCAGTCGCGAACAGGGGGTTAGCCATGGCTACACCATC. This gives the protein CASSREQGVSHGYTI.

In its sample, this clonotype was seen many times. The genes are TRBV4-1 and TRBJ2-2; D is ambiguous. Germline CDR1 reads MGHRA; CDR2 reads YSYEKL. The V end lost 6 bases, the J end lost 6 bases, and 14 bases lay between the germline ends. The CDR3 has 14 residues. In nucleotides, the CDR3 is TGCGCCAGCAGTCATTTGACGGTCGCCGGGGAGCTGTTTTTT. Amino acids: CASSHLTVAGELFF.

This clonotype was recorded at least ten times. V is TRBV30 and J is TRBJ1-5; the D is unclear. CDR1 GTSNPN and CDR2 SVGIG come from the germline V gene (reference sequence). V gave up 0 bases and J gave up 4 bases, with 10 bases separating them. CDR3 length: 14 amino acids. The CDR3 sequence: CAWSVLGLNQPQHF. CDR3 sequence (DNA): TGTGCCTGGAGTGTATTGGGTTTGAATCAGCCCCAGCATTTT. The full variable domain, its missing parts supplied by reference TRBV30 and TRBJ1-5, is SQTIHQWPATLVQPVGSPLSLECTVEGTSNPNLYWYRQAAGRGLQLLFYSVGIGQISSEVPQNLSASRPQDRQFILSSKKLLLSDSGFYLCAWSVLGLNQPQHFGDGTRLSIL.

A remark on this clonotype: The junction departs from the called germline gene at one end, perhaps through a read error. This chain joins TRBV11-2 and TRBJ2-4, with D possibly being TRBD1 or TRBD2 (5 bases each). The CDR3 has 16 residues. Germline values: CDR1 SGHAT, CDR2 FQNNGV. In DNA, the CDR3 is TGTGCCAGCGGCTTAAATTCGGGGCTAGCCAAAAACATTCAGTCCTTC. Translating gives CASGLNSGLAKNIQSF.

Details on this clonotype: The conserved final phenylalanine or tryptophan is absent from the CDR3, which likely points to a read error. No DNA is shown, since the ends of the CDR3 on it are uncertain; the CDR3 is the one TCRdb lists. This chain links TRBV11-2 with TRBJ2-7; TRBD2, the table's D call, lacks a check against the DNA. Per germline, CDR1 SGHAT and CDR2 FQNNGV. Termini included, the CDR3 measures 18 amino acids. CDR3 amino acids: CASSLSVGLAGGGYEQYS.

Comments on this clonotype: This may be a read error, as it is one base from a much larger clone. The chain links TRBV28 to TRBJ2-5; 7 nucleotides line up with TRBD1. Trimming cost V 5 bases and J 3 bases; bases outside gene matches: 9. The germline V gene has CDR1 MDHEN and CDR2 SYDVKM. The CDR3 loop spans 15 amino acids. CDR3: CASSPDWTGEETQYF. The CDR3 nucleotides read TGTGCCAGCAGTCCCGATTGGACAGGTGAAGAGACCCAGTACTTC.

For this clonotype: Its ends do not fully match the called genes, so a read error is possible. The chain combines TRBV4-1 with TRBJ2-7, with TRBD2 identical over 7 bases. Germline lookup yields CDR1 MGHRA and CDR2 YSYEKL. This CDR3 is 16 amino acids long. As DNA, the CDR3 is TGCGCCAGCAACCAAGTCCCCGGAGATACCACGCGGGAGCAGTGCTTC. Translation gives CASNQVPGDTTREQCF.